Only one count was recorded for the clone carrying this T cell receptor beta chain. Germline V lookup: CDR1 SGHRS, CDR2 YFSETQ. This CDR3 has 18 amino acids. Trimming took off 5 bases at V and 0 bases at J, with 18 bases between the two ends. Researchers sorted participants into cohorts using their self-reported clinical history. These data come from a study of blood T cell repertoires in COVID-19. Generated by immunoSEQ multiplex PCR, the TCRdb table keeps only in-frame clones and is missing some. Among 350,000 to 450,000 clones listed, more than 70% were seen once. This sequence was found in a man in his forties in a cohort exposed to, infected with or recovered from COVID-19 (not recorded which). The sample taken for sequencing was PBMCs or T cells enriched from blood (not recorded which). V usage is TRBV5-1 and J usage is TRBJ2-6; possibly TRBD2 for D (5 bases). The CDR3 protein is CASSHFGVGSSGANVLTF. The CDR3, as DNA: TGCGCCAGCAGTCATTTTGGGGTGGGGAGCTCTGGGGCCAACGTCCTGACTTTC.